The clone carrying this T cell receptor (beta chain) came up many times. This record belongs to a study of T cells in Graves' hyperthyroidism and ophthalmopathy. V was clipped by 2 bases and J by 0 bases, with 8 bases between them. This CDR3 region has 15 residues. Per the germline V gene, CDR1 is SGHTA and CDR2 is FQGTGA. RNA transcripts yielded amplified TCR beta CDR3 regions. HTBI primers were the set used in a first-round RT-PCR of the TCR CDR3. From the multiplex PCR reads, TCRdb called clonotypes with MiXCR, one entry per CDR3 protein. Of 500,000 to 550,000 distinct CDR3 sequences listed, about 20% are singletons.

Sequencing used blood. This clonotype originated in a man aged 35 to 55 with Graves' ophthalmopathy. The V gene is TRBV7-3, the J gene TRBJ2-1; TRBD2 is a possible D gene (5 bases). This CDR3 reads CASSLSRGSYNEQFF. The CDR3 nucleotides are TGTGCCAGCAGCTTATCACGGGGCTCCTACAATGAGCAGTTCTTC.